These 21 T cell receptor beta chains were all obtained from the same sample, sequenced in a study of OX40 agonist ivuxolimab in advanced cancers. Library prep was done by the immunoSEQ multiplex PCR assay. The clones in this table, taken by TCRdb from immuneACCESS, are in-frame only. Not every clone is retained; where verified, under half of the shortfall comes from an unresolved V gene, and the cause of the rest is unknown. This sample comprises approximately 90,000 clones, about 87% of them detected only once. The top ten constitute around 0.76% of the sample. The sequenced sample was CD4+ or CD8+ T cells sorted from blood, obtained in a trial of the OX40 agonist ivuxolimab. These receptors all come from an adult with an advanced solid tumor such as melanoma, head and neck, liver or kidney cancer.

V usage is TRBV15 and J usage is TRBJ1-5, with D unclear. V was shortened by 3 bases and J by 4 bases, with 10 bases between the two germline ends. Germline-derived CDR1 and CDR2 are LNHNV and YYDKDF (reference sequence). The CDR3 has 14 amino acids. The CDR3 loop reads CATSSASGNQPQHF. The DNA of the CDR3 is TGTGCCACCAGCAGCGCGTCGGGAAATCAGCCCCAGCATTTT.

The chain recombines TRBV27 with TRBJ2-7; 8 nucleotides align to TRBD1. V trimming: 4 bases; J trimming: 4 bases; junction bases outside the gene matches: 9. The CDR3 runs to 15 residues. Germline V CDR1 and CDR2: MNHEY, SMNVEV (reference sequence). The CDR3 reads CASSSRQGNPYEQYF. In nucleotides, the CDR3 is TGTGCCAGCAGTTCCAGACAGGGGAATCCTTACGAGCAGTACTTC.

V and J are TRBV19 and TRBJ1-5; TRBD1 matches 10 bases. The CDR3 extends over 18 amino acids. J gave up 1 base and V 5 bases, and 11 bases lay outside the gene matches. Germline-derived CDR1 and CDR2 are LNHDA and SQIVND (reference sequence). This CDR3 is CASSGGQGSLLSNQPQHF. The CDR3 DNA follows: TGTGCCAGTAGTGGGGGACAGGGGAGTCTTCTCAGCAATCAGCCCCAGCATTTT.

V gene TRBV7-2 combines with J gene TRBJ2-1, with D perhaps given as TRBD1 or TRBD2 (5 bases each). This CDR3 has 13 amino acids. Germline V gene lookup returns CDR1 SGHTA and CDR2 FQGNSA. Trimming removed 4 bases at V and 10 bases at J, with 14 bases between. CDR3 nucleotide sequence: TGTGCCAGCAGCTCCTCTTTTGGGACCGAGCAGTTCTTC. Protein: CASSSSFGTEQFF. The full variable domain, completed using reference TRBV7-2 and TRBJ2-1, is GAGVSQSPSNKVTEKGKDVELRCDPISGHTALYWYRQSLGQGLEFLIYFQGNSAPDKSGLPSDRFSAERTGGSVSTLTIQRTQQEDSAVYLCASSSSFGTEQFFGPGTRLTVL.

The gene calls are TRBV6-5 and TRBJ2-3, with D tentatively TRBD2 (5 bases). V gave up 4 bases and J gave up 6 bases, with 11 bases separating them. Germline assignment: CDR1 MNHEY and CDR2 SVGAGI. This CDR3 has 13 amino acids. CDR3 DNA sequence: TGTGCCAGCAGTTCGGGAACTAGGGATACGCAGTATTTT. Its protein product is CASSSGTRDTQYF.

This sequence joins TRBV15 and TRBJ1-1, with D unresolved. V dropped 3 bases and J dropped 0 bases, with 5 bases sitting between them. The CDR3 covers 13 residues. The germline CDR1 and CDR2 sequences are LNHNV and YYDKDF (reference sequence). The CDR3 loop reads CATSRLMNTEAFF. The DNA for the CDR3 is TGTGCCACCAGCAGGCTCATGAACACTGAAGCTTTCTTT.

The chain's CDR3 is CDARDRERGNQPQHF. CDR3 DNA: TGTGACGCCAGGGACAGGGAACGGGGCAATCAGCCCCAGCATTTT. The chain joins TRBV21-1 to TRBJ1-5; the table gives TRBD1 as D, unverified against the DNA. TRBV21-1 represents a pseudogene. The CDR3 is 15 residues long.

V is TRBV6-1 and J is TRBJ1-2, with 7 bases identical to TRBD1. Germline-derived CDR1 and CDR2 are MNHNS and SASEGT. CDR3 size: 15 residues. Trimming cost V 5 bases and J 1 base; bases outside gene matches: 7. The CDR3 DNA follows: TGTGCCAGCAGTCCTCACGGGACAGTTAACTATGGCTACACCTTC. This translates into CASSPHGTVNYGYTF.

J is TRBJ1-4 and V is TRBV28; D is uncertain. V was cut by 2 bases and J by 8 bases, with 18 bases left in between. Germline V gene data show CDR1 as MDHEN and CDR2 as SYDVKM. The CDR3 loop spans 16 amino acids. The chain's CDR3 is CASSLGEGATEEKLFF. Written as DNA, the CDR3 is TGTGCCAGCAGTTTAGGGGAGGGAGCCACGGAAGAAAAACTGTTTTTT.

This clone has just a few counts. The chain recombines TRBV7-7 with TRBJ1-5; D is uncertain. Trimming shortened V by 1 base and J by 4 bases, and 5 bases separated the two germline ends. The CDR3 has 13 amino acids. The germline CDR1 and CDR2 sequences are SSHAT and FNYEAQ (reference sequence). The CDR3 region has the DNA TGTGCCAGCAGCTTAGGTCCGAATCAGCCCCAGCATTTT. It yields the protein CASSLGPNQPQHF.

The genes are TRBV9 and TRBJ2-1; 9 bases are shared with TRBD2. This CDR3 has 16 residues. CDR1 and CDR2 from the germline V gene are SGDLS and YYNGEE. After removal of 0 bases from V and 2 bases from J, the junction contained 3 bases not matched to a gene. The CDR3 is CASSVGGGAAYNEQFF. The CDR3 region has the DNA TGTGCCAGCAGCGTAGGCGGGGGGGCCGCCTACAATGAGCAGTTCTTC.

As DNA, the CDR3 is TGTGCCAGCAACAAGGCTTGGGGTCAGGGCGAAACTTTCTTT. This sequence encodes CASNKAWGQGETFF. The chain uses TRBV5-4 and TRBJ1-1, with a weak D call TRBD1 (5 bases). The germline V and J ends were trimmed by 6 bases and 12 bases, with 24 bases remaining between them. The CDR3 totals 14 residues. From germline, CDR1 is SGHNT and CDR2 YYREEE (reference sequence). The full variable domain, rest sourced from reference TRBV5-4 and TRBJ1-1, is ETGVTQSPTHLIKTRGQQVTLRCSSQSGHNTVSWYQQALGQGPQFIFQYYREEENGRGNFPPRFSGLQFPNYSSELNVNALELDDSALYLCASNKAWGQGETFFGQGTRLTVV.

This chain links TRBV5-6 with TRBJ2-7; 10 positions agree with TRBD1. The germline V gene has CDR1 SGHDT and CDR2 YYEEEE. This CDR3 comprises 17 residues. The junction had 10 bases not matched to a gene; V was cut back by 2 bases and J by 2 bases. CDR3 sequence reads: CASSFDAGTGVPYEQYF. CDR3 in DNA: TGTGCCAGCAGCTTTGATGCCGGGACAGGGGTCCCCTACGAGCAGTACTTC.

The gene calls are TRBV6-5 and TRBJ2-7, with TRBD1 matching over 9 bases. Germline values: CDR1 MNHEY, CDR2 SVGAGI. J was trimmed by 6 bases and V by 6 bases; bases with no gene match: 3. The length of the CDR3 is 12 residues. This chain's CDR3 is CASRPTGGEQYF. The CDR3 nucleotides read TGTGCCAGCAGGCCGACAGGGGGCGAGCAGTACTTC.

The chain recombines TRBV12-5 with TRBJ1-1; D not resolved. Trimming pared 9 bases from V and 4 bases from J, leaving 18 bases between. Germline CDR1 reads LGHNT; CDR2 reads FRNRAP. The CDR3 totals 14 residues. The CDR3 spells CASPPGRNPTEAFF. CDR3 in DNA: TGTGCTAGCCCTCCCGGACGAAACCCCACTGAAGCTTTCTTT.

In the case of this clone: Other DNA sequences from this sample encode an identical CDR3 as well. This chain joins TRBV4-3 and TRBJ1-3; weak D call: TRBD1 (5 bases). Deletions cut 1 base from V and 0 bases from J, with 10 bases between. The CDR3 runs to 16 residues. Germline V CDR1 and CDR2: LGHNA, YSLEER. The DNA for the CDR3 is TGCGCCAGCAGCCAAGGGGCGGGGCTCTCTGGAAACACCATATATTTT. It is translated as CASSQGAGLSGNTIYF.

The rearrangement links TRBV18 to TRBJ1-5; D possibly corresponds to TRBD1 (5 bases). Trimming stripped 0 bases from V and 1 base from J, with 13 bases between. The germline V gene encodes CDR1 KGHSH and CDR2 LQKENI. The CDR3 covers 17 residues. In DNA, the CDR3 is TGTGCCAGCTCACCACCGAATCAGGGCCAGAGCAATCAGCCCCAGCATTTT. This translates into CASSPPNQGQSNQPQHF. The variable domain in full, completed from reference TRBV18 and TRBJ1-5, reads NAGVMQNPRHLVRRRGQEARLRCSPMKGHSHVYWYRQLPEEGLKFMVYLQKENIIDESGMPKERFSAEFPKEGPSILRIQQVVRGDSAAYFCASSPPNQGQSNQPQHFGDGTRLSIL.

The rearrangement uses TRBV7-2 and TRBJ1-1; D uncertain. V lost 3 bases to trimming and J lost 8 bases, with 10 bases between them. The length of the CDR3 is 12 residues. Germline CDR1 reads SGHTA; CDR2 reads FQGNSA. The CDR3 loop reads CASSLRGMEAFF. The CDR3 DNA sequence: TGTGCCAGCAGCTTGAGAGGTATGGAAGCTTTCTTT.

This rearrangement joins TRBV2 to TRBJ2-1; TRBD1 might be the D (5 bases). V gave up 5 bases and J gave up 5 bases, with 10 bases separating them. The length of the CDR3 is 13 residues. Germline V gives CDR1 SNHLY, CDR2 FYNNEI. The CDR3 DNA sequence: TGTGCCAGCAGTAACCGCAGGGACAATGAGCAGTTCTTC. It encodes CASSNRRDNEQFF.

V usage is TRBV5-1 and J usage is TRBJ2-3, with 7 bases identical to TRBD1. Germline-derived CDR1 and CDR2 are SGHRS and YFSETQ. CDR3 length: 14 residues. Trimming cost V 3 bases and J 6 bases; bases outside gene matches: 7. The CDR3 protein is CASSSNRGGDTQYF. The CDR3 DNA reads as TGCGCCAGCAGCTCCAACAGGGGTGGGGATACGCAGTATTTT.

The chain links TRBV7-2 to TRBJ2-3; D is unclear. The germline gives CDR1 SGHTA, CDR2 FQGNSA. V lost 0 bases to trimming and J lost 1 base, with 5 bases between them. This CDR3 contains 14 residues. CDR3 DNA: TGTGCCAGCAGCTTAGCGTGGCGCACAGATACGCAGTATTTT. Residues: CASSLAWRTDTQYF.